This T cell receptor beta chain was obtained from a study of cytomegalovirus exposure and HLA in healthy donors. Study-level points and caveats: V segments that were indistinguishable, TRBV6-2 and TRBV6-3 among them, were omitted from analysis.

To note about this clone: Its antigen remains unidentified.

This CDR3 spans 9 amino acids. The ends were cut back, 10 bases at V and 12 bases at J, with 13 bases in the middle. Germline assignment: CDR1 MNHNS and CDR2 SASEGT. PCR amplification relied on 60 Vbeta primers (plus 13 Jbeta primers). Profiling relied on immunoSEQ multiplex PCR, and the TCRdb table lists in-frame clones only, not all of them. The profile shows 90,000 to 100,000 clones, roughly three quarters of them singletons. This chain connects TRBV6-1 to TRBJ2-7; possibly TRBD1 for D (5 bases). The sample consisted of PBMCs. This sequence originates from a man aged 40-49 years in good health and CMV-seronegative. CDR3 sequence (DNA): TGTGCCACCAGCAGGGTACGGTACTTC. This encodes CATSRVRYF.